This T cell receptor (beta chain) was profiled in a study of blood T cells in healthy people across ages. Study-wide results and caveats: Samples with more naive T cells showed higher observed beta diversity.

At least 6 million PBMCs were isolated per sample. There were at least 5 micrograms of total RNA extracted from every sample. Primed by a sample-barcoded 5' primer and a J-beta primer mix, a second PCR proceeded for 7 to 11 cycles. A template-switch adaptor with 12 random nucleotides tagged each cDNA molecule. MiXCR, run by TCRdb on the 5' RACE reads, gives a single entry per CDR3 protein. The table has about 1.4 million distinct CDR3 sequences, approximately 59% seen once; the top ten hold 6.7%. The germline CDR1 and CDR2 sequences are DFQATT and SNEGSKA (reference sequence). Deletions cut 3 bases from V and 7 bases from J, with 27 bases between. CDR3 length: 17 residues. With regard to this clonotype: Its antigen is not identified.

This receptor was identified in a man aged 18-30 years in good health. The sequencing input was blood. The chain is built from TRBV20-1 and TRBJ1-1; D perhaps matches TRBD1 (5 bases). In nucleotides, the CDR3 is TGCAGTGCTAGTTTCGGGGAAAATTGGGGCTGGAGAGGTGAAGCTTTCTTT. Translated: CSASFGENWGWRGEAFF.